A single sample is the source of the 27 T cell receptor beta chains below, sequenced in a study of yellow fever vaccine responses in identical twins. TCRdb itself ran the RT-PCR reads through MiXCR, one entry per CDR3 protein. The repertoire holds more than 2,000 distinct CDR3 sequences, 80% to 90% seen once, with about 7.8% in the top ten. Sequencing was performed on T cells from blood (PBMCs), unsorted or a sorted subset (not recorded which), taken before or after yellow fever vaccination (not recorded which). The receptor source for this set is a woman aged 18-30 years who received the yellow fever vaccine.

The J gene is TRBJ1-5, the V gene TRBV10-3, with a possible D match to TRBD1 (5 bases). The CDR3 spans 16 residues. Trimming took off 0 bases at V and 4 bases at J, with 13 bases between the two ends. CDR1 ENHRY and CDR2 SYGVKD come from the germline V gene. The CDR3 loop is CAISESGDGLNQPQHF. In DNA form, the CDR3 reads TGTGCCATCAGTGAGTCAGGGGACGGTTTAAATCAGCCCCAGCATTTT.

The chain is built from TRBV10-3 and TRBJ2-7; the D gene is possibly TRBD1 (5 bases). The CDR3 runs to 18 residues. CDR1 is ENHRY, CDR2 SYGVKD, per germline. V lost 1 base and J 0 bases, leaving 19 bases between the germline ends. Here the CDR3 DNA reads TGTGCCATCAGTGAGTTATCCGACAGAAGTGAAAGCTCCTACGAGCAGTACTTC. It translates to CAISELSDRSESSYEQYF.

The genes are TRBV7-1 and TRBJ2-5; 9 nucleotides align to TRBD2. TRBV7-1 is an open reading frame, and its role is uncertain. V dropped 5 bases and J dropped 2; count of bases not matched to a gene: 9. The CDR3 loop spans 16 amino acids. CDR3 coding DNA: TGTGCCAGCAGCCCTCCATCTAGCGGGATTCAAGAGACCCAGTACTTC. Amino acids: CASSPPSSGIQETQYF.

V and J are TRBV5-4 and TRBJ1-2, with a weak D call TRBD1 (6 bases). Germline lookup yields CDR1 SGHNT and CDR2 YYREEE (reference sequence). Deletions cut 2 bases from V and 5 bases from J, with 19 bases between. The CDR3 has 16 residues. For the CDR3, the DNA is TGTGCCAGCAGCTTCCCCGAAATGGACAGCCTGTATGGCTACACCTTC. It yields the protein CASSFPEMDSLYGYTF.

The V gene is TRBV29-1, the J gene TRBJ2-3, with TRBD2 matching 8 bases. In germline, CDR1 is SQVTM, CDR2 ANQGSEA. The CDR3 sequence is 13 residues long. The junction had 6 bases not matched to a gene; V was cut back by 7 bases and J by 3 bases. The CDR3, as DNA: TGCAGCGACCAGGGACTAGGAACAGATACGCAGTATTTT. As protein: CSDQGLGTDTQYF.

The chain uses TRBV6-4 and TRBJ1-6, with D maybe TRBD1 (6 bases). Germline V lookup: CDR1 MRHNA, CDR2 SNTAGT. V was cut by 0 bases and J by 6 bases, with 9 bases left in between. The CDR3 consists of 15 residues. The CDR3 protein is CASSDSTQGNSPLHF. As DNA, the CDR3 is TGTGCCAGCAGTGACTCGACACAGGGTAATTCACCCCTCCACTTT.

This chain uses TRBV19 with TRBJ1-6; tentative D call: TRBD1 (6 bases). The CDR3 extends over 15 amino acids. The germline V gene encodes CDR1 LNHDA and CDR2 SQIVND (reference sequence). The V end was cut by 7 bases, the J end by 5 bases, with 15 bases between. DNA of the CDR3: TGTGCCAGTAAGATCCGGGACATTGATAATTCACCCCTCCACTTT. Encoded protein: CASKIRDIDNSPLHF.

The V gene is TRBV15, the J gene TRBJ2-7, with D perhaps matching TRBD1 or TRBD2 (5 bases each). Trimming removed 5 bases at V and 0 bases at J, with 17 bases between. CDR3 size: 16 residues. Germline CDR1 is LNHNV and CDR2 is YYDKDF (reference sequence). The CDR3 protein is CATSGGSGPGSYEQYF. For the CDR3, the DNA is TGTGCCACCAGCGGGGGATCAGGTCCCGGCTCCTACGAGCAGTACTTC.

J is TRBJ2-6 and V is TRBV28; D ambiguous. Germline V CDR1 and CDR2: MDHEN, SYDVKM. This CDR3 has 14 residues. V lost 5 bases and J 4 bases, leaving 9 bases between the germline ends. This chain's CDR3 is CASSPEAGANVLTF. In nucleotides, the CDR3 is TGTGCCAGCAGTCCCGAAGCCGGGGCCAACGTCCTGACTTTC.

The chain employs TRBV10-3 and TRBJ2-1; D call uncertain. There are 16 residues in the CDR3. Germline CDR1 and CDR2: ENHRY and SYGVKD. Trimming shortened V by 2 bases and J by 2 bases, and 13 bases separated the two germline ends. This CDR3 is CAISERLHETYNEQFF. The CDR3 bases are TGTGCCATCAGTGAGCGACTGCACGAGACCTACAATGAGCAGTTCTTC.

V is TRBV29-1 and J is TRBJ2-5; D remains unclear. CDR3 size: 12 residues. Trimming removed 4 bases from V and 5 bases from J, with 11 bases in between. Germline V gene sequence: CDR1 SQVTM, CDR2 ANQGSEA. Here the CDR3 reads CSVGLVGETQYF. The CDR3 DNA follows: TGCAGCGTTGGCCTAGTCGGGGAGACCCAGTACTTC.

This clonotype was seen only a few times. The V gene is TRBV4-1, the J gene TRBJ1-1, with TRBD1 identical over 8 bases. The germline gives CDR1 MGHRA, CDR2 YSYEKL. V lost 4 bases and J lost 2; bases outside the gene matches: 12. This CDR3 has 17 amino acids. CDR3 loop: CASSPYYTGTGNTEAFF. CDR3 DNA sequence: TGCGCCAGCAGCCCATATTACACCGGGACAGGCAACACTGAAGCTTTCTTT.

This rearrangement joins TRBV2 to TRBJ2-7, with no clear D. CDR1 SNHLY and CDR2 FYNNEI come from the germline V gene. This CDR3 region has 13 residues. With 2 bases removed from V and 2 bases from J, the gap between germline ends came to 7 bases. The DNA for the CDR3 is TGTGCCAGCAGTGAAATCGGGCCCTACGAGCAGTACGTC. Translating it yields CASSEIGPYEQYV.

The chain combines TRBV11-1 with TRBJ2-7; no firm D call. Germline values: CDR1 SGHAT, CDR2 FQDESV (reference sequence). The CDR3 covers 13 residues. Trimming took 4 bases from V and 0 from J, leaving 7 bases between them. The CDR3 loop reads CASSSSSSYEQYF. The CDR3 DNA reads TGTGCCAGCAGCTCCTCCAGCTCCTACGAGCAGTACTTC.

The chain is built from TRBV5-5 and TRBJ2-1, with D hard to call. The germline V and J ends were trimmed by 0 bases and 1 base, with 5 bases remaining between them. The V gene's germline CDR1 is SGHKS and CDR2 YYEKEE (reference sequence). CDR3 length: 14 residues. The DNA for the CDR3 is TGTGCCAGCAGCTTGGGGGGATCCTACAATGAGCAGTTCTTC. Its protein is CASSLGGSYNEQFF.

The rearrangement links TRBV16 to TRBJ1-5, with a possible D match to TRBD1 (6 bases). V lost 6 bases, J lost 1 base, and 10 bases lay in between. The CDR3 length is 14 residues. Germline V gene lookup returns CDR1 KGHSY and CDR2 FQNENV. CDR3 amino acids: CASSGGHSNQPQHF. The DNA of the CDR3 is TGTGCCAGCAGTGGGGGACACAGCAATCAGCCCCAGCATTTT.

This clonotype showed up just once. The chain joins TRBV12-5 to TRBJ2-1, with D uncertain. The CDR3 length is 12 residues. With 6 bases removed from V and 4 bases from J, the gap between germline ends came to 7 bases. The germline CDR1 and CDR2 sequences are LGHNT and FRNRAP. The CDR3 reads CASGSGYNEQFF. The CDR3 DNA is TGTGCTAGTGGCTCCGGTTACAATGAGCAGTTCTTC.

The chain employs TRBV7-2 and TRBJ2-7; D gene unclear. The CDR3 length is 15 residues. Trimming took off 2 bases at V and 0 bases at J, with 11 bases between the two ends. Germline V gene sequence: CDR1 SGHTA, CDR2 FQGNSA. This CDR3 is CASSLIGDASYEQYV. In DNA form, the CDR3 reads TGTGCCAGCAGCTTAATCGGCGACGCCTCCTACGAGCAGTACGTC.

The V call is TRBV12-3 or TRBV12-4, the J call TRBJ1-5; D may be TRBD1 (5 bases). Trimming removed 5 bases from V and 4 bases from J, with 18 bases in between. The CDR3 is 16 residues long. The CDR3 sequence is CASSQSPGRRNQPQHF. Written as DNA, the CDR3 is TGTGCCAGCAGTCAGTCTCCGGGACGGAGAAATCAGCCCCAGCATTTT.

V gene TRBV3-1 combines with J gene TRBJ2-5, with TRBD2 as a possible D gene (7 bases). CDR1 LGHDT and CDR2 YNNKEL come from the germline V gene (reference sequence). The ends were cut back, 0 bases at V and 5 bases at J, with 13 bases in the middle. This CDR3 is 15 amino acids long. CDR3 sequence: CASSQDFGGAETQYF. The CDR3 region has the DNA TGTGCCAGCAGCCAAGATTTTGGGGGGGCGGAGACCCAGTACTTC.

The chain recombines TRBV5-1 with TRBJ2-1; D perhaps matches TRBD2 (6 bases). Germline V CDR1 and CDR2: SGHRS, YFSETQ. Trimming pared 3 bases from V and 5 bases from J, leaving 12 bases between. CDR3 length: 14 residues. The CDR3: CASSSPGLHNEQFF. The CDR3 bases are TGCGCCAGCAGCTCCCCGGGACTTCACAATGAGCAGTTCTTC.

This clonotype was found once. The rearrangement joins TRBV2 to TRBJ2-1; 10 bases agree with TRBD1. CDR1 is SNHLY and CDR2 is FYNNEI in the germline V gene. This CDR3 has 15 residues. After removal of 2 bases from V and 6 bases from J, the junction contained 4 bases not matched to a gene. The CDR3 DNA reads as TGTGCCAGCAGTGAACGACAGGGGGCTCTCAATGAGCAGTTCTTC. Translating it yields CASSERQGALNEQFF. The full variable domain, rest sourced from reference TRBV2 and TRBJ2-1, is EPEVTQTPSHQVTQMGQEVILRCVPISNHLYFYWYRQILGQKVEFLVSFYNNEISEKSEIFDDQFSVERPDGSNFTLKIRSTKLEDSAMYFCASSERQGALNEQFFGPGTRLTVL.

J is TRBJ2-7 and V is TRBV5-1; D not resolved. V shed 0 bases and J shed 0 bases, with 10 bases lying between them. The CDR3 has 15 residues. The germline gives CDR1 SGHRS, CDR2 YFSETQ. The chain's CDR3 is CASSLAAENSYEQYF. The CDR3 DNA reads TGCGCCAGCAGCTTGGCCGCAGAGAACTCCTACGAGCAGTACTTC.

This rearrangement joins TRBV10-3 to TRBJ1-1; D call uncertain. Per the germline V gene, CDR1 is ENHRY and CDR2 is SYGVKD. CDR3 length: 13 amino acids. V lost 4 bases, J lost 1 base, and 7 bases lay in between. DNA for the CDR3: TGTGCCATCAGTGCGCTTGGGAACACTGAAGCTTTCTTT. Translation: CAISALGNTEAFF.

The chain is built from TRBV6-1 and TRBJ2-2, with TRBD1 matching 7 bases. CDR3 length: 17 residues. The V and J ends lost 1 base and 3 bases, in that order; junction bases with no gene match: 8. Germline CDR1 is MNHNS and CDR2 is SASEGT. DNA for the CDR3: TGTGCCAGCAGTGAAGTCCCAGGGGGTACTCACACCGGGGAGCTGTTTTTT. Translation gives CASSEVPGGTHTGELFF.

V usage is TRBV7-6 and J usage is TRBJ2-5; D remains ambiguous. Trimming pared 2 bases from V and 1 base from J, leaving 8 bases between. This CDR3 has 14 amino acids. The germline V gene has CDR1 SGHVS and CDR2 FNYEAQ. The CDR3 here is CASSLWSGQETQYF. The CDR3 DNA sequence: TGTGCCAGCAGCTTATGGTCAGGCCAAGAGACCCAGTACTTC. The complete variable domain, with remaining parts taken from reference TRBV7-6 and TRBJ2-5, reads GAGVSQSPRYKVTKRGQDVALRCDPISGHVSLYWYRQALGQGPEFLTYFNYEAQQDKSGLPNDRFSAERPEGSISTLTIQRTEQRDSAMYRCASSLWSGQETQYFGPGTRLLVL.

V and J are TRBV13 and TRBJ2-7, with D perhaps matching TRBD2 (5 bases). Trimming removed 6 bases from V and 5 bases from J, with 11 bases in between. Germline values: CDR1 PRHDT, CDR2 FYEKMQ (reference sequence). This CDR3 region has 12 residues. As DNA, the CDR3 is TGTGCCAGCAGGGGGAGCTTTGACGAGCAGTACGTC. Encoded protein: CASRGSFDEQYV.